This TCR beta chain is drawn from a study of blood T cell repertoires in COVID-19. Study-level background: There were acute and convalescent COVID-19 samples, and they came from the United States, Italy and Spain. T cells, B-cell-depleted T cells, or PBMCs supplied cDNA or gDNA.

In the source study's methods: By means of reference gene primer amplification, nucleated cell counts were estimated. The table came from immunoSEQ multiplex PCR; TCRdb's copy has only in-frame clones and leaves some out. The V and J calls and clone size are taken from that table; D and trimming were inferred from the DNA. Of some 350,000 clones listed, 90% are singletons. The CDR3 contains 16 residues. Trimming at V came to 2 bases and at J to 4 bases, leaving 5 bases not matched to a gene. Germline CDR1 is MNHEY and CDR2 is SVGEGT. Sequencing was done on a sample of peripheral blood. This receptor was obtained from a young man with active or convalescent COVID-19. V usage is TRBV6-2 or TRBV6-3 and J usage is TRBJ2-1; 10 bases are shared with TRBD2. The CDR3 protein is CASSYTLAGDYNEQFF. CDR3 DNA sequence: TGTGCCAGCAGTTACACCCTAGCGGGGGATTACAATGAGCAGTTCTTC.